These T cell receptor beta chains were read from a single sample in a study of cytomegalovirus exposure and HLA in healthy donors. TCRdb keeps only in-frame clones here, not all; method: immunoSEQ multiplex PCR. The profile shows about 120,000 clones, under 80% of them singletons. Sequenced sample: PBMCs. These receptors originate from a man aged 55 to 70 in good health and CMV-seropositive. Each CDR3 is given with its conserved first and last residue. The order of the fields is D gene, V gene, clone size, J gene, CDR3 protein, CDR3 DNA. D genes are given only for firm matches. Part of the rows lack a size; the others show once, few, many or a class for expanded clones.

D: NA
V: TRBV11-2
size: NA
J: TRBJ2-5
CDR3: CASSPRGETQYF
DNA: TGTGCCAGCAGCCCTAGGGGAGAGACCCAGTACTTC

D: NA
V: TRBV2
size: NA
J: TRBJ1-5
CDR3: CASSGEEGIDQPQHF
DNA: TGTGCCAGCAGTGGGGAGGAGGGTATTGATCAGCCCCAGCATTTT

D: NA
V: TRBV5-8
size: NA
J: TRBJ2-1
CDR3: CASSLYRDYNEQFF
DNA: TGTGCCAGCAGCTTGTACCGGGACTACAATGAGCAGTTCTTC

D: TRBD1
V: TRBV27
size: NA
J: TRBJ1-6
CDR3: CASSPTDRDSPLHF
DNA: TGTGCCAGCAGTCCCACCGACAGGGACTCACCCCTCCACTTT

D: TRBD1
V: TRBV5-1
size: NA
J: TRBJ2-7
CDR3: CASTQGEGQGVYEQYF
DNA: TGCGCCAGCACCCAGGGCGAGGGACAGGGGGTTTACGAGCAGTACTTC

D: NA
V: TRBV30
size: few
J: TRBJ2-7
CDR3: CAWSLSQGHEQYF
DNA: TGTGCCTGGAGTTTAAGTCAGGGTCACGAGCAGTACTTC

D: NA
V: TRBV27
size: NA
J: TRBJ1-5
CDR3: CASSFSGARGYQPQHF
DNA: TGTGCCAGCAGTTTCTCAGGGGCCCGGGGCTATCAGCCCCAGCATTTT

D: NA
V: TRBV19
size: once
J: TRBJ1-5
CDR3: CASSMSGGPQPQHF
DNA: TGTGCCAGTAGTATGTCGGGGGGCCCTCAGCCCCAGCATTTT

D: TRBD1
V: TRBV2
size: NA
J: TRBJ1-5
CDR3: CAGGTGGNQPQHF
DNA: TGTGCCGGGGGGACAGGGGGCAATCAGCCCCAGCATTTT

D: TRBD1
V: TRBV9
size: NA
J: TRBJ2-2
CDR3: CASSVGGGPGELFF
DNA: TGTGCCAGCAGCGTAGGAGGGGGCCCCGGGGAGCTGTTTTTT

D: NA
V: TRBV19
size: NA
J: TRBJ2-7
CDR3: CASSIAVHSYYEQYF
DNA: TGTGCCAGTAGTATAGCGGTCCACAGCTACTACGAGCAGTACTTC

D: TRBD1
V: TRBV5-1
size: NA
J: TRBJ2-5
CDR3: CASSRDRDQTQYF
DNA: TGCGCCAGCAGCCGAGACAGGGACCAGACCCAGTACTTC

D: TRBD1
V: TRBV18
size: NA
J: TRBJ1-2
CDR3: CASSPRGTGEDYGYTF
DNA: TGTGCCAGCTCACCACGGGGGACAGGGGAGGACTATGGCTACACCTTC

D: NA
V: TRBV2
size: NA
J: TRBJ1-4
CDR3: CASNDGQPNEKLFF
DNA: TGTGCCAGCAACGATGGACAGCCTAATGAAAAACTGTTTTTT

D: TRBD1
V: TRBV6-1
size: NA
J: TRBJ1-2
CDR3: CASSGRDRGHYGYTF
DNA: TGTGCCAGCAGTGGACGGGACAGGGGGCACTATGGCTACACCTTC

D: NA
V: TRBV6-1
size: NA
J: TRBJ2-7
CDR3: CASRGREQYF
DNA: TGTGCCAGCCGCGGCCGAGAGCAGTACTTC

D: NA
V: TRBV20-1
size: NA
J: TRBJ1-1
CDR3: CSARVDRFGFF
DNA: TGCAGTGCTAGAGTAGACAGGTTCGGCTTCTTT

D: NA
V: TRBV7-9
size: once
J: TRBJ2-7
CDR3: CASSLLANEQYF
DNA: TGTGCCAGCAGCTTACTAGCAAACGAGCAGTACTTC

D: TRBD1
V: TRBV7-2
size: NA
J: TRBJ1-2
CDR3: CASSLAGQGYGYTF
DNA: TGTGCCAGCAGCTTAGCCGGACAGGGGTATGGCTACACCTTC

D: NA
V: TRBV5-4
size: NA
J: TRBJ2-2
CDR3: CASSLDRATGELFF
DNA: TGTGCCAGCAGCTTGGACAGGGCCACCGGGGAGCTGTTTTTT

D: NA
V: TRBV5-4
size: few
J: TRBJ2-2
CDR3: CASSPPQGGNTGELFF
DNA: TGTGCCAGCAGCCCACCCCAGGGGGGAAACACCGGGGAGCTGTTTTTT

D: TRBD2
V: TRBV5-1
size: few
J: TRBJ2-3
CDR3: CASSLARLAGGTDTQYF
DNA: TGCGCCAGCAGCTTGGCTAGACTAGCGGGAGGCACAGATACGCAGTATTTT